This T cell receptor beta chain was retrieved from a study of blood T cell repertoires in COVID-19. Study-level information: Material from acute and convalescent COVID-19 was sourced from the United States, Italy and Spain. Sources were T cells, B-cell-depleted T cells, or PBMCs; the material itself was cDNA or gDNA.

This CDR3 is 14 amino acids long. Germline lookup yields CDR1 MNHNS and CDR2 SASEGT. Trimming removed 1 base from V and 4 bases from J, with 11 bases in between. As originally analysed: Amplification with reference gene primers provided the estimates of nucleated cell counts. The table came from immunoSEQ multiplex PCR; TCRdb's copy has only in-frame clones and leaves some out. That table is the source of V, J and clone size, and D and trimming were worked out from the DNA. The table lists roughly 250,000 clones, 70% to 85% of them singletons, with 4.5% to 6% in the top ten. The J gene is TRBJ2-7, the V gene TRBV6-1; D remains unclear. Sequencing was performed on peripheral blood. The TCR comes from an elderly woman with active or convalescent COVID-19. The CDR3 nucleotides are TGTGCCAGCAGTGAAGGAGGCACCCCTTACGAGCAGTACTTC. This codes for CASSEGGTPYEQYF.